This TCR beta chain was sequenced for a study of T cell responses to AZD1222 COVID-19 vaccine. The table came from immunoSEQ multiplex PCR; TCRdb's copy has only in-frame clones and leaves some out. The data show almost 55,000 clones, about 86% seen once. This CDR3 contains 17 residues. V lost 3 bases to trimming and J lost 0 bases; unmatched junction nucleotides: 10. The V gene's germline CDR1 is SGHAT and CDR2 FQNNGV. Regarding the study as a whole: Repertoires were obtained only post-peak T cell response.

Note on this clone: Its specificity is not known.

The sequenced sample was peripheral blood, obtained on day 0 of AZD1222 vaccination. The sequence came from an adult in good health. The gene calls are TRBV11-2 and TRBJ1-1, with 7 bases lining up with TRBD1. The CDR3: CASSLGWDSIMNTEAFF. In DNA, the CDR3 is TGTGCCAGCAGCTTGGGTTGGGACAGTATCATGAACACTGAAGCTTTCTTT.